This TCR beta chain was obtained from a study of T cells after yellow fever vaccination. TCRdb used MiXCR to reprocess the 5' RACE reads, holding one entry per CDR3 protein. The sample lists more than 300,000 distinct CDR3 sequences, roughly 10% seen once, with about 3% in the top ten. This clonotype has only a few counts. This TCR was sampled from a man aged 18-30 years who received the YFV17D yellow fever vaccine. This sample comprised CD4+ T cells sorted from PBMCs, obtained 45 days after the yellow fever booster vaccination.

DNA of the CDR3: TGTGCCAGCAGCCAGGACAGTCGGGGCTACACCTTC. It codes for CASSQDSRGYTF. The genes are TRBV7-9 and TRBJ1-2, with D tentatively TRBD1 (6 bases). The length of the CDR3 is 12 residues. The germline CDR1 and CDR2 sequences are SEHNR and FQNEAQ (reference sequence). The ends were cut back, 5 bases at V and 8 bases at J, with 12 bases in the middle.